The 29 T cell receptor beta chains below were found in one sample sequenced in a study of blood T cell repertoires in COVID-19. TCRdb keeps only in-frame clones here, not all; method: immunoSEQ multiplex PCR. The sample records tens of thousands of clones, 76% being singletons. Sequences were obtained from peripheral blood. These receptors all come from an older man with active or convalescent COVID-19.

V and J are TRBV18 and TRBJ2-7, with D possibly being TRBD2 (6 bases). Per the germline V gene, CDR1 is KGHSH and CDR2 is LQKENI. The CDR3 is 17 residues long. Trimming removed 3 bases at V and 0 bases at J, with 18 bases between. The CDR3, as DNA: TGTGCCAGCTCACCTTCCTTAGGGACTGGGGGCTCCTACGAGCAGTACTTC. Translating it yields CASSPSLGTGGSYEQYF.

This clone was found a few times. The CDR3 sequence is CASRSQGAEAFF. Here the CDR3 DNA reads TGTGCCAGCAGATCCCAGGGCGCTGAAGCTTTCTTT. This chain joins TRBV12-3 or TRBV12-4 and TRBJ1-1; possibly TRBD1 for D (5 bases). CDR3 length: 12 residues. V gave up 6 bases and J gave up 6 bases, with 11 bases separating them.

The rearrangement uses TRBV2 and TRBJ1-1; D call uncertain. The CDR3 extends over 15 amino acids. V was clipped by 6 bases and J by 1 base, with 15 bases between them. The V gene's germline CDR1 is SNHLY and CDR2 FYNNEI. The CDR3 protein is CASRGFTRGNTEAFF. The CDR3 DNA is TGTGCCAGCAGGGGATTCACACGGGGGAACACTGAAGCTTTCTTT.

The chain is built from TRBV14 and TRBJ1-3; no clear D. Trimming removed 4 bases at V and 0 bases at J, with 7 bases between. From germline, CDR1 is SGHDN and CDR2 FVKESK. This CDR3 spans 14 amino acids. The DNA of the CDR3 is TGTGCCAGCAGCCTCAGGAACTCTGGAAACACCATATATTTT. It is translated as CASSLRNSGNTIYF.

This clone is a singleton in its sample. The V gene is TRBV9, the J gene TRBJ2-5; 11 bases line up with TRBD2. With V trimmed by 3 bases and J by 5 bases, 6 bases remained unmatched. The germline V gene has CDR1 SGDLS and CDR2 YYNGEE. The CDR3 length is 15 residues. DNA of the CDR3: TGTGCCAGCAGCGCTAGCGGGGGGCTCCCGGAGACCCAGTACTTC. This translates into CASSASGGLPETQYF.

This rearrangement joins TRBV9 to TRBJ2-3; D gene unclear. Trimming removed 4 bases from V and 8 bases from J, with 17 bases in between. The germline CDR1 and CDR2 sequences are SGDLS and YYNGEE. The CDR3 length is 14 residues. The DNA for the CDR3 is TGTGCCAGCAGCTCCCAAGGTGAGGCGGTTACGCAGTATTTT. Its protein product is CASSSQGEAVTQYF.

The chain has TRBV28 and TRBJ1-5; maybe TRBD1 (5 bases). Germline V gene sequence: CDR1 MDHEN, CDR2 SYDVKM. This CDR3 is built from 19 residues. V lost 7 bases and J 1 base, leaving 26 bases between the germline ends. CDR3 nucleotide sequence: TGTGCCAGCAAAGACCAGGGTAAAGGGTTTGTCAACAGCAATCAGCCCCAGCATTTT. It encodes CASKDQGKGFVNSNQPQHF. Based on the CDR3 plus reference TRBV28 and TRBJ1-5, the full variable domain is DVKVTQSSRYLVKRTGEKVFLECVQDMDHENMFWYRQDPGLGLRLIYFSYDVKMKEKGDIPEGYSVSREKKERFSLILESASTNQTSMYLCASKDQGKGFVNSNQPQHFGDGTRLSIL.

This clone was seen a handful of times. The gene calls are TRBV5-6 and TRBJ2-2; 9 bases match TRBD1. V was clipped by 4 bases and J by 7 bases; unmatched bases: 8. This CDR3 comprises 15 residues. Germline CDR1 is SGHDT and CDR2 is YYEEEE. CDR3 residues: CASSLVQGAGGELFF. The CDR3 DNA reads TGTGCCAGCAGCCTGGTACAGGGGGCAGGCGGGGAGCTGTTTTTT.

This clone was counted a single time. CDR3 loop: CSVEENRVTTDTQYF. CDR3 DNA: TGCAGCGTTGAAGAAAACAGGGTAACTACAGATACGCAGTATTTT. This chain uses TRBV29-1 with TRBJ2-3; possibly TRBD1 for D (6 bases). V lost 0 bases, J lost 3 bases, and 13 bases lay in between. This CDR3 has 15 residues. CDR1 and CDR2 (germline): SQVTM, ANQGSEA.

The CDR3 sequence is CASSPRSVGDSGANVLTF. CDR3 coding DNA: TGCGCCAGCAGCCCCCGGTCGGTCGGGGACTCTGGGGCCAACGTCCTGACTTTC. V usage is TRBV5-1 and J usage is TRBJ2-6; perhaps TRBD2 as D (5 bases). The germline V gene encodes CDR1 SGHRS and CDR2 YFSETQ. Trimming removed 4 bases from V and 0 bases from J, with 17 bases in between. The CDR3 spans 18 residues.

This rearrangement joins TRBV6-5 to TRBJ2-2; TRBD1 agrees at 9 bases. Per the germline V gene, CDR1 is MNHEY and CDR2 is SVGAGI. The CDR3 covers 15 residues. V lost 6 bases to trimming and J lost 5 bases; unmatched junction nucleotides: 7. CDR3 sequence reads: CASRPAGTGTGELFF. CDR3 bases: TGTGCCAGCAGGCCGGCCGGGACAGGGACCGGGGAGCTGTTTTTT.

V usage is TRBV28 and J usage is TRBJ2-2; the match to TRBD1 covers 10 bases. Trimming removed 10 bases from V and 5 bases from J; junction bases left unmatched: 4. The length of the CDR3 is 13 residues. Germline CDR1 is MDHEN and CDR2 is SYDVKM. The CDR3 bases are TGTGCCACCGGACAGGGGGGAACCGGGGAGCTGTTTTTT. Translating gives CATGQGGTGELFF.

V is TRBV27 and J is TRBJ2-1; 7 nucleotides align to TRBD2. Germline V gives CDR1 MNHEY, CDR2 SMNVEV (reference sequence). The CDR3 is 14 amino acids. The V segment lost 4 bases and the J segment 7 bases; nucleotides outside the gene matches: 7. CDR3 DNA sequence: TGTGCCAGCAGTTCGATTGCTAGCGGAAATGAGCAGTTCTTC. It codes for CASSSIASGNEQFF.

The V call is TRBV19, the J call TRBJ1-1; D ambiguous. The germline gives CDR1 LNHDA, CDR2 SQIVND (reference sequence). CDR3 size: 13 residues. Trimming removed 3 bases from V and 5 bases from J, with 10 bases in between. Here the CDR3 reads CASSIVSGTEAFF. The CDR3 DNA reads as TGTGCCAGTAGTATCGTATCGGGGACTGAAGCTTTCTTT.

This sequence joins TRBV7-9 and TRBJ2-7; 9 bases agree with TRBD1. The CDR3 sequence is 16 residues long. Germline CDR1 reads SEHNR; CDR2 reads FQNEAQ (reference sequence). The V gene end was trimmed by 5 bases and the J gene end by 0 bases; junction bases not matched to a gene: 8. The CDR3 nucleotides are TGTGCCAGCAGCAAACGGACAGGGGACAACTCCTACGAGCAGTACTTC. Encoded protein: CASSKRTGDNSYEQYF.

The rearrangement links TRBV28 to TRBJ1-2; D is unclear. Germline loops: CDR1 MDHEN, CDR2 SYDVKM. V was trimmed by 4 bases and J by 4 bases, leaving 10 bases between them. This CDR3 is 13 amino acids long. CDR3 loop: CASSWGESYGYTF. For the CDR3, the DNA is TGTGCCAGCAGTTGGGGAGAGAGCTATGGCTACACCTTC.

The chain employs TRBV18 and TRBJ2-7; a weak D match, TRBD2 (7 bases). Trimming left V 2 bases short and J 3 bases short, with 14 bases between. Germline CDR1 KGHSH, CDR2 LQKENI. This CDR3 contains 15 residues. This CDR3 is CASSPGGGSVYEQYF. The CDR3 DNA reads as TGTGCCAGCTCACCAGGGGGGGGCTCGGTCTACGAGCAGTACTTC.

This clone was seen more than once but under ten times. V gene TRBV28 combines with J gene TRBJ1-6, with a tentative D call TRBD1 (5 bases). With 3 bases removed from V and 3 bases from J, the gap between germline ends came to 15 bases. The CDR3 is made up of 17 amino acids. Germline values: CDR1 MDHEN, CDR2 SYDVKM. The CDR3: CASSFKQGLFYNSPLHF. CDR3 nucleotide sequence: TGTGCCAGCAGTTTTAAGCAGGGCCTCTTCTATAATTCACCCCTCCACTTT.

V gene TRBV5-5 combines with J gene TRBJ1-1, with 7 bases lining up with TRBD1. The CDR3 spans 14 residues. The junction had 10 bases not matched to a gene; V was cut back by 4 bases and J by 7 bases. Germline lookup yields CDR1 SGHKS and CDR2 YYEKEE (reference sequence). In nucleotides, the CDR3 is TGTGCCAGCAGCCCAGGACAGGCCTGGGGTGAAGCTTTCTTT. Protein sequence: CASSPGQAWGEAFF.

In this sample, this clone turned up a few times. The chain recombines TRBV12-1 with TRBJ1-3; the table's D call of TRBD1 was not tested on the DNA. TRBV12-1 is noted as a pseudogene. This CDR3 is built from 15 residues. The CDR3 reads CASSSTGFGGNTIYF. The CDR3 DNA is TGTGCCAGCAGCTCGACAGGGTTCGGGGGAAACACCATATATTTT.

Only a few counts were recorded for this clone. The rearrangement links TRBV14 to TRBJ1-1; D gene uncertain. The CDR3 extends over 13 amino acids. CDR1 and CDR2 (germline): SGHDN, FVKESK. V was shortened by 2 bases and J by 4 bases, with 8 bases between the two germline ends. CDR3 DNA: TGTGCCAGCAGCCAAACGGGGAGCACTGAAGCTTTCTTT. Translation gives CASSQTGSTEAFF.

The chain employs TRBV2 and TRBJ2-7; 7 bases are shared with TRBD1. V lost 5 bases, J lost 3 bases, and 1 base stayed unmatched. The CDR3 contains 12 residues. Germline V gene lookup returns CDR1 SNHLY and CDR2 FYNNEI. This CDR3 reads CASSRDSYEQYF. The CDR3 DNA sequence: TGTGCCAGCAGTCGGGACAGCTACGAGCAGTACTTC.

This rearrangement joins TRBV7-2 to TRBJ1-5; D is unresolved. The V end lost 2 bases, the J end lost 6 bases, and 14 bases lay between the germline ends. Germline V gene data show CDR1 as SGHTA and CDR2 as FQGNSA. The CDR3 spans 15 residues. The CDR3 nucleotides are TGTGCCAGCAGCTTAAGATTCGGGTTGGGTCAGCCCCAGCATTTT. Its translation is CASSLRFGLGQPQHF.

The chain carries TRBV7-3 and TRBJ1-2; the D gene is possibly TRBD1 (6 bases). V was pared by 4 bases and J by 8 bases, with 17 bases between. Germline assignment: CDR1 SGHTA and CDR2 FQGTGA. This CDR3 spans 14 amino acids. The CDR3: CASSSQGQGSGYTF. DNA of the CDR3: TGTGCCAGCAGCTCCCAGGGCCAGGGGAGCGGCTACACCTTC.

The chain employs TRBV5-1 and TRBJ2-7; TRBD1 matches 9 bases. CDR3 size: 14 residues. CDR1 and CDR2 from the germline V gene are SGHRS and YFSETQ. V was clipped by 4 bases and J by 1 base; unmatched bases: 3. Written as DNA, the CDR3 is TGCGCCAGCAGCCCGACAGGGGGATCCTACGAGCAGTACTTC. Its translation is CASSPTGGSYEQYF.

This chain connects TRBV19 to TRBJ2-7, with TRBD2 as a possible D gene (6 bases). This CDR3 contains 13 residues. Germline V gene sequence: CDR1 LNHDA, CDR2 SQIVND (reference sequence). V lost 5 bases to trimming and J lost 2 bases, with 10 bases between them. The CDR3 DNA is TGTGCCAGTAGTCGGAGGGGCCCCTACGAGCAGTACTTC. Residues: CASSRRGPYEQYF.

The sample holds many counts of this clone. This same CDR3 is encoded by further DNA sequences in the sample. V usage is TRBV18 and J usage is TRBJ2-3, with D possibly TRBD1 on 5 matching bases. Trimming removed 2 bases from V and 2 bases from J, with 8 bases in between. The CDR3 loop spans 14 amino acids. The V gene's germline CDR1 is KGHSH and CDR2 LQKENI. DNA of the CDR3: TGTGCCAGCTCACCATCAGGGTACACAGATACGCAGTATTTT. Translation: CASSPSGYTDTQYF.

This rearrangement joins TRBV9 to TRBJ1-1; 7 bases match TRBD1. Trimming removed 4 bases from V and 1 base from J; junction bases left unmatched: 13. Germline V gene sequence: CDR1 SGDLS, CDR2 YYNGEE. The CDR3 is 17 amino acids. The CDR3 here is CASSPHPRQGWNTEAFF. DNA for the CDR3: TGTGCCAGCAGCCCCCACCCTAGACAGGGTTGGAACACTGAAGCTTTCTTT.

This chain joins TRBV29-1 and TRBJ1-4; 7 nucleotides match TRBD1. The CDR3 is 13 residues long. V lost 7 bases and J lost 5; bases outside the gene matches: 7. CDR1 is SQVTM, CDR2 ANQGSEA, per germline. DNA for the CDR3: TGCAGCGCGTACAGGGGTTTGAATGAAAAACTGTTTTTT. Translation gives CSAYRGLNEKLFF.